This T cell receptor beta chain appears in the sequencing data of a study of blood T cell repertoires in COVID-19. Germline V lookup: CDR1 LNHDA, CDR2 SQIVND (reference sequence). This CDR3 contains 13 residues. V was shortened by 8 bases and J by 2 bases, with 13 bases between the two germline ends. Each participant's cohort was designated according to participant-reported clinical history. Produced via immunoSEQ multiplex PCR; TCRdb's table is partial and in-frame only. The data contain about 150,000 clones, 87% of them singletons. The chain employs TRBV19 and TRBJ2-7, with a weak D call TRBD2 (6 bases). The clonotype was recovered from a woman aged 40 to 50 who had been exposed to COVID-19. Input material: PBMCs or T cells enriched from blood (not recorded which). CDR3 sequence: CASGLSGAYEQYF. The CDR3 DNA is TGTGCCAGTGGACTCTCGGGGGCCTACGAGCAGTACTTC. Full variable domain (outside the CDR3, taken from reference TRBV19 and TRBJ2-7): DGGITQSPKYLFRKEGQNVTLSCEQNLNHDAMYWYRQDPGQGLRLIYYSQIVNDFQKGDIAEGYSVSREKKESFPLTVTSAQKNPTAFYLCASGLSGAYEQYFGPGTRLTVT.